This passage covers 13 T cell receptor beta chains from one sample sequenced in a study of shared clonotypes between healthy human individuals. TCRdb keeps only in-frame clones here, not all; method: immunoSEQ multiplex PCR. The profile shows roughly 1,600,000 clones, around 98.5% of them singletons. The sample consisted of naive CD4+ T cells sorted from blood. Regarding subset: CD45RA+ positively selected. The receptors originated from a man younger than 40 in good health.

The gene calls are TRBV30 and TRBJ2-7; 8 bases are a match to TRBD1. Germline CDR1 GTSNPN, CDR2 SVGIG (reference sequence). The ends lost 5 bases at V and 0 bases at J; junction bases unmatched: 21. The CDR3 is 19 residues long. The CDR3 DNA is TGTGCCTGGGCCGACCCGAGATCCGGACAGGGTCCCAGCTCCTACGAGCAGTACTTC. Its translation is CAWADPRSGQGPSSYEQYF.

This chain links TRBV29-1 with TRBJ2-1, with 12 nucleotides matching TRBD2. The CDR3 contains 15 residues. The V gene end was trimmed by 2 bases and the J gene end by 7 bases; junction bases not matched to a gene: 6. CDR1 and CDR2 (germline): SQVTM, ANQGSEA. The CDR3 spells CSVENLAGGRNEQFF. CDR3 coding DNA: TGCAGCGTTGAAAATCTAGCGGGAGGGCGGAATGAGCAGTTCTTC.

To note about this clone: This sample also contains other DNA sequences that code for the same CDR3. The gene calls are TRBV29-1 and TRBJ1-3; D gene unclear. V was trimmed by 4 bases and J by 4 bases, leaving 8 bases between them. Germline-derived CDR1 and CDR2 are SQVTM and ANQGSEA. This CDR3 is built from 12 residues. The CDR3 loop is CSVGGGGNTIYF. CDR3 coding DNA: TGCAGCGTTGGGGGAGGCGGAAACACCATATATTTT.

The chain carries TRBV29-1 and TRBJ2-7; TRBD2 agrees at 7 bases. The V gene's germline CDR1 is SQVTM and CDR2 ANQGSEA. The CDR3 has 14 residues. V was clipped by 7 bases and J by 4 bases; unmatched bases: 13. CDR3 DNA: TGCAGCGCCCAAAAGGAGCGGGGAGATTACGAGCAGTACTTC. It yields the protein CSAQKERGDYEQYF.

This chain connects TRBV7-2 to TRBJ2-7; TRBD2 might be the D (5 bases). Germline V lookup: CDR1 SGHTA, CDR2 FQGNSA. The CDR3 is made up of 14 amino acids. The V end was cut by 4 bases, the J end by 4 bases, with 14 bases between. CDR3 region: CASSSQRWRYEQYF. The CDR3 nucleotides are TGTGCCAGCAGCTCGCAGCGTTGGAGGTACGAGCAGTACTTC.

The chain has TRBV30 and TRBJ1-4; 8 positions agree with TRBD1. Germline CDR1 reads GTSNPN; CDR2 reads SVGIG (reference sequence). V lost 7 bases to trimming and J lost 0 bases; unmatched junction nucleotides: 7. CDR3 size: 15 residues. The CDR3 loop reads CAFDRGLTTNEKLFF. DNA for the CDR3: TGTGCCTTCGACAGGGGACTTACAACTAATGAAAAACTGTTTTTT.

This chain connects TRBV6-6 to TRBJ2-1; 8 nucleotides align to TRBD2. From germline, CDR1 is MNHNY and CDR2 SVGAGI (reference sequence). This CDR3 is 14 amino acids long. Unmatched junction bases numbered 8, after V lost 6 bases and J lost 7 bases. As DNA, the CDR3 is TGTGCCAGCAGGACCGCTTCGGGGGGGAATGAGCAGTTCTTC. Translated, it gives CASRTASGGNEQFF.

This chain links TRBV6-5 with TRBJ2-1; 8 nucleotides agree with TRBD2. Germline loops: CDR1 MNHEY, CDR2 SVGAGI. The ends lost 8 bases at V and 2 bases at J; junction bases unmatched: 5. The length of the CDR3 is 14 residues. CDR3 protein: CASQQGLAYNEQFF. CDR3 sequence (DNA): TGTGCCAGCCAACAGGGACTAGCCTACAATGAGCAGTTCTTC.

The CDR3 spells CASSTRLRPGGANVLTF. In nucleotides, the CDR3 is TGTGCCAGCAGCACCCGACTACGTCCGGGGGGGGCCAACGTCCTGACTTTC. The J gene is TRBJ2-6, the V gene TRBV11-2, with D possibly TRBD2 on 5 matching bases. Germline-derived CDR1 and CDR2 are SGHAT and FQNNGV. The CDR3 length is 17 residues. V gave up 5 bases and J gave up 4 bases, with 18 bases separating them.

A remark on this clone: Other nucleotide sequences in the sample specify the same CDR3. The chain is built from TRBV4-3 and TRBJ2-7; D remains unclear. Trimming removed 0 bases from V and 0 bases from J, with 6 bases in between. CDR1 and CDR2 (germline): LGHNA, YSLEER. The CDR3 is made up of 14 amino acids. The CDR3 DNA reads as TGCGCCAGCAGCCAAGAGGCACGCTCCTACGAGCAGTACTTC. This gives the protein CASSQEARSYEQYF.

This clone was found once. This sequence joins TRBV4-2 and TRBJ1-2; 7 positions match TRBD1. V lost 0 bases, J lost 5 bases, and 6 bases stayed unmatched. Germline assignment: CDR1 LGHNA and CDR2 YNFKEQ. CDR3 length: 15 residues. CDR3 loop: CASSQEHRGGYGYTF. The CDR3 coding sequence is TGTGCCAGCAGCCAAGAACACAGGGGTGGATATGGCTACACCTTC.

V and J are TRBV5-1 and TRBJ2-1, with 10 nucleotides matching TRBD2. The germline V gene has CDR1 SGHRS and CDR2 YFSETQ. With V trimmed by 4 bases and J by 3 bases, 7 bases remained unmatched. The CDR3 loop spans 16 amino acids. This CDR3 is CASSAGLAALYNEQFF. The CDR3 DNA is TGCGCCAGCAGCGCTGGACTAGCGGCCCTCTACAATGAGCAGTTCTTC.

V gene TRBV11-2 combines with J gene TRBJ1-2, with no clear D. The CDR3 runs to 18 residues. CDR1 SGHAT and CDR2 FQNNGV come from the germline V gene. Trimming pared 5 bases from V and 1 base from J, leaving 23 bases between. CDR3 DNA sequence: TGTGCCAGCAGCACCCCCATGAGCACCTCGAGGGATAACTATGGCTACACCTTC. This gives the protein CASSTPMSTSRDNYGYTF.